Detailed here is one TCR beta chain. This specimen comes from a study of blood T cell repertoires in COVID-19. Using immunoSEQ multiplex PCR, the repertoire was profiled, and TCRdb retains in-frame clones only, with some absent. Here the sample spans 250,000 or so clones, around 84% being singletons. The sequence derives from a woman aged 50 to 60 who had recovered from COVID-19. The sample consisted of PBMCs or T cells enriched from blood (not recorded which).

Here the CDR3 reads CASSLAGNSGNTIYF. The CDR3 bases are TGTGCCAGCAGCTTAGCTGGCAACTCTGGAAACACCATATATTTT. J is TRBJ1-3 and V is TRBV11-3, with unresolved D. CDR1 SGHNT and CDR2 YENEEA come from the germline V gene. There are 15 residues in the CDR3. Trimming pared 1 base from V and 0 bases from J, leaving 7 bases between.